This TCR beta chain was captured by sequencing in a study of Graves' ophthalmopathy and Graves' hyperthyroidism. The sample holds many counts of this clonotype. Its antigen remains unknown. TCR beta CDR3 regions were amplified from RNA transcripts. The first round was an RT-PCR with HTBI primers, and the second round was a multiplex PCR. TCRdb re-analysed the multiplex PCR reads in MiXCR, keeping a single row per CDR3 protein. The table includes around 1,000,000 distinct CDR3 sequences, about 35% detected once. Findings and limits, study-wide: Sensitivity of roughly 64% and specificity of 72% to 80% were achieved by the model that predicted ophthalmopathy progression.

None of the included patients had other autoimmune diseases, uncontrolled infections, pregnancy or lactation, as these led to exclusion. The J segment lost 3 bases and the V segment lost 6 bases, leaving 5 bases of the junction unmatched. This CDR3 spans 14 amino acids. Germline-derived CDR1 and CDR2 are SGHVS and FQNEAQ. The TCR originated in an adult man with Graves' hyperthyroidism. Material: peripheral blood or thyroid tissue (not recorded which). The chain joins TRBV7-8 to TRBJ1-5; 7 bases fit TRBD1. Written as DNA, the CDR3 is TGTGCCAGCAGTTCTGGGACAGACAATCAGCCCCAGCATTTT. Translation gives CASSSGTDNQPQHF.